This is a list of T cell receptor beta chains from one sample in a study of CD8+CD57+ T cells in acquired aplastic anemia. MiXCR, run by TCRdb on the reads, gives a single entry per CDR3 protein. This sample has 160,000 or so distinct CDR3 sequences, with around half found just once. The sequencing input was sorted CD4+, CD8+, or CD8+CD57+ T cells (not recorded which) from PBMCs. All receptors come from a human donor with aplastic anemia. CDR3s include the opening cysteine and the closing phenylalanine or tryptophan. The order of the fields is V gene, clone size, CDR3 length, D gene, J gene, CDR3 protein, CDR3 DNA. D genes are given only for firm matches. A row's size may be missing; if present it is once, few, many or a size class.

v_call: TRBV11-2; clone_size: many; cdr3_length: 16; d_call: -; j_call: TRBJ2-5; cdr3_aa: CASSLGGQGILETQYF; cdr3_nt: TGTGCCAGCAGCTTAGGTGGGCAGGGGATCTTGGAGACCCAGTACTTC
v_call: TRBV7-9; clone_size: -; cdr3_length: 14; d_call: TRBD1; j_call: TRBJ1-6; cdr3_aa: CASSWTGLNSPLHF; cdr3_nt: TGTGCCAGCAGCTGGACAGGGCTTAATTCACCCCTCCACTTT
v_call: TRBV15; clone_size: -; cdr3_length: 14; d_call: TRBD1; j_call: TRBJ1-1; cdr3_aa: CATSTRTGDAGAFF; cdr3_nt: TGTGCCACCAGCACCCGTACAGGGGACGCGGGAGCTTTCTTT
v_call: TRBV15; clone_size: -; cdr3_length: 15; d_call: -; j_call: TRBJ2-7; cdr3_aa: CLGKRLIDLVYEQYF; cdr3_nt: TGCCTCGGAAAGAGGCTCATCGACTTAGTATACGAGCAGTACTTC
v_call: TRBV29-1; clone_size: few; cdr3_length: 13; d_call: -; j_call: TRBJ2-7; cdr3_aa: CSVRFTMAYEQYF; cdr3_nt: TGCAGCGTTAGGTTCACAATGGCTTACGAGCAGTACTTC
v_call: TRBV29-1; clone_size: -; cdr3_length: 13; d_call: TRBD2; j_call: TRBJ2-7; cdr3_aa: CSVGTSNSYEQYF; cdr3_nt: TGCAGCGTAGGGACTAGCAATAGCTACGAGCAGTACTTC
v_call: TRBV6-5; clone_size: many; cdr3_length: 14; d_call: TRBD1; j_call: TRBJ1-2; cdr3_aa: CASSYSTGNYGYTF; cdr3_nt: TGTGCCAGCAGTTACTCGACAGGGAACTATGGCTACACCTTC
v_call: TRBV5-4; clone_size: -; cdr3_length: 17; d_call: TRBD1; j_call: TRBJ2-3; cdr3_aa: CASSLETGGSGTDTQYF; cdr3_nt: TGTGCCAGCAGCTTGGAGACAGGGGGCTCCGGCACAGATACGCAGTATTTT
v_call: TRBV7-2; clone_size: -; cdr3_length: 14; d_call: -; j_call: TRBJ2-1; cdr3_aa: CASSLTGPYNEQFF; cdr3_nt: TGTGCCAGCAGCTTAACGGGTCCTTACAATGAGCAGTTCTTC
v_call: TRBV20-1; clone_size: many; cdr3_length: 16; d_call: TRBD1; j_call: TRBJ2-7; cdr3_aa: CSASTQGARVVDEQYF; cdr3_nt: TGCAGTGCTAGTACACAGGGGGCAAGGGTCGTGGACGAGCAGTACTTC
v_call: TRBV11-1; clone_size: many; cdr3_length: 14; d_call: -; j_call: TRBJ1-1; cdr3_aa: CASSLGNVATEAFF; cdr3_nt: TGTGCCAGCAGCTTAGGGAATGTGGCCACTGAAGCTTTCTTT
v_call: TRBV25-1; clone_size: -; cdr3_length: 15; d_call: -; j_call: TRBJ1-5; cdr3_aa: CASSSGEVSNQPQHF; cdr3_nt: TGTGCCAGCAGTTCAGGGGAAGTCAGCAATCAGCCCCAGCATTTT
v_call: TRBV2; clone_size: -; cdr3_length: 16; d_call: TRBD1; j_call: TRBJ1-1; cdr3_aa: CASTSWTGRQDTEAFF; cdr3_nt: TGTGCCAGCACATCTTGGACAGGCCGGCAGGACACTGAAGCTTTCTTT
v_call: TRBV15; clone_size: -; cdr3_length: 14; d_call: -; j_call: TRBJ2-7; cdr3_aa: CATSRVTGPYEQYF; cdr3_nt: TGTGCCACCAGCAGGGTGACAGGACCTTACGAGCAGTACTTC
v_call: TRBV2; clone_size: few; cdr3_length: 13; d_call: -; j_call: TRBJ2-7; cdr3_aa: CASSVRGPYEQYF; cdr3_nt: TGTGCCAGCAGCGTACGGGGTCCCTACGAGCAGTACTTC
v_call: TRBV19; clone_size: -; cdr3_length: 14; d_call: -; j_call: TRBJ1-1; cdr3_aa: CASSLRQGDTEAFF; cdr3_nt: TGTGCCAGCAGCTTGAGGCAGGGCGACACTGAAGCTTTCTTT
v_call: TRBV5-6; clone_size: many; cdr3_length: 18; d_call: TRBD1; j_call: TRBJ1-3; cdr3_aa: CASSFRDSPRRAGNTIYF; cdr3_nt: TGTGCCAGCAGCTTTCGGGACAGCCCCCGGAGGGCTGGAAACACCATATATTTT
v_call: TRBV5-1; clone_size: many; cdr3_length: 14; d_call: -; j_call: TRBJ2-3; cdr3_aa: CASSLLLVTDTQYF; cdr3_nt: TGCGCCAGCAGCTTACTACTAGTTACAGATACGCAGTATTTT
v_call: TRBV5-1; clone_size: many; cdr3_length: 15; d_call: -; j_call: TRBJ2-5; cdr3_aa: CASSQALLDTETQYF; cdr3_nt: TGCGCCAGCAGCCAGGCCTTACTAGATACGGAGACCCAGTACTTC
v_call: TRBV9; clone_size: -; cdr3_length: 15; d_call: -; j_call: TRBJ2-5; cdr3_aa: CACSSRRSVGETQYF; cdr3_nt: TGTGCCTGCAGCTCTCGTAGGTCTGTCGGGGAGACCCAGTACTTC
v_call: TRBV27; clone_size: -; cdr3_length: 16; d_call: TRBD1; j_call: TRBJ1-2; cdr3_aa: CASSPLLGTATLGYTF; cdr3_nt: TGTGCCAGCAGCCCGTTATTAGGGACAGCGACTTTAGGCTACACCTTC
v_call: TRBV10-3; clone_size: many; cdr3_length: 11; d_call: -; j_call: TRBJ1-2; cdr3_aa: CAIKEGRVWAF; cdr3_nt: TGTGCCATCAAAGAGGGAAGGGTTTGGGCCTTC
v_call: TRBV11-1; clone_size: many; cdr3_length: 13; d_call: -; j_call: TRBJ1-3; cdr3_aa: CASSFRTGNTIYF; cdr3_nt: TGTGCCAGCAGCTTCAGGACTGGAAACACCATATATTTT
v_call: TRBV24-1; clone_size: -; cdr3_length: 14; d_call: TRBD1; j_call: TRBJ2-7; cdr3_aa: CATSESGTGGEQYF; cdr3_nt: TGTGCCACCAGTGAGTCCGGGACAGGGGGCGAGCAGTACTTC
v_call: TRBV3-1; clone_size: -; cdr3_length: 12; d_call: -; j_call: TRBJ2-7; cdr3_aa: CASSTGHLEQYF; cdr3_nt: TGTGCCAGCAGCACGGGACATCTCGAGCAGTACTTC
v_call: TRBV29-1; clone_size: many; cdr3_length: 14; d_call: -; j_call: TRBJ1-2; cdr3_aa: CSAGGQGPNYGYTF; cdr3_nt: TGCAGCGCCGGGGGGCAGGGACCTAACTATGGCTACACCTTC
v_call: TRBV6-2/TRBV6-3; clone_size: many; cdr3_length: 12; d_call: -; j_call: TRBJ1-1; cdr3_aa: CASAQGRTEAFF; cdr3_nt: TGTGCCAGCGCCCAGGGACGCACTGAAGCTTTCTTT
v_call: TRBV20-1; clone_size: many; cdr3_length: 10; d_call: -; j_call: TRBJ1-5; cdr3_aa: CSATRKAQHF; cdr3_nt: TGCAGTGCTACCAGGAAGGCCCAGCATTTT
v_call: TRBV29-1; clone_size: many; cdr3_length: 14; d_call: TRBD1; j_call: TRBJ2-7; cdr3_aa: CSVGPNRGTYEQYF; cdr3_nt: TGCAGCGTTGGTCCGAACAGGGGGACCTACGAGCAGTACTTC
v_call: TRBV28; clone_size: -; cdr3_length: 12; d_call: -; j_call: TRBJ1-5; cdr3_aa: CASSPPGRAQHF; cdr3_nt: TGTGCCAGCAGTCCTCCTGGGCGGGCCCAGCATTTT
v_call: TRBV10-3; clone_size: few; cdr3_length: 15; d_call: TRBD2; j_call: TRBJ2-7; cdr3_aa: CAIRKRESLGYEQYF; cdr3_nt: TGTGCCATCAGGAAGCGGGAGAGTTTAGGATACGAGCAGTACTTC
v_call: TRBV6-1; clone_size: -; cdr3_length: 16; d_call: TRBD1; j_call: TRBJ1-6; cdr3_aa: CASSERTGAHNSPLHF; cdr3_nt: TGTGCCAGCAGTGAGAGAACAGGGGCCCATAATTCACCCCTCCACTTT
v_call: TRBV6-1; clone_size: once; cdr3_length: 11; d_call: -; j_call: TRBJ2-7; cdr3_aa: CASMRGNEQYF; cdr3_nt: TGTGCCAGCATGAGGGGGAACGAGCAGTACTTC
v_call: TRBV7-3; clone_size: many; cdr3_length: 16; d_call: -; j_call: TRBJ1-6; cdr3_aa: CASSLGGSSYNSPLHF; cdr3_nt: TGTGCCAGCAGCTTAGGGGGGAGCTCCTATAATTCACCCCTCCACTTT
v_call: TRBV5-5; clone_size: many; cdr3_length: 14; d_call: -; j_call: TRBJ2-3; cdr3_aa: CASSLIGSTDTQYF; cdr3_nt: TGTGCCAGCAGCTTGATAGGTAGCACAGATACGCAGTATTTT
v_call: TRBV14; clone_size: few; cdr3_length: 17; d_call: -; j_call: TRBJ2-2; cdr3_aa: CASSPSLRALDTGELFF; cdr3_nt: TGTGCCAGCAGCCCGTCCCTACGGGCGTTAGACACCGGGGAGCTGTTTTTT
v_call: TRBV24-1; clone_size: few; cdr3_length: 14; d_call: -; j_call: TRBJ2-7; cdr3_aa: CATSDTRSHHEQYF; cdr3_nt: TGTGCCACCAGTGACACACGATCCCACCACGAGCAGTACTTC
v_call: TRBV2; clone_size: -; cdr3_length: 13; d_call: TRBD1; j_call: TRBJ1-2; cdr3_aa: CASRPGQGHGYTF; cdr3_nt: TGTGCCAGCAGACCGGGACAGGGGCATGGCTACACCTTC
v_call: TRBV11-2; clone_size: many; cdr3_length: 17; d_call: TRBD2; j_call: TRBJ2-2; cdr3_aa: CASSNPTSPSYTGELFF; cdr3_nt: TGTGCCAGCAGCAACCCGACTAGCCCCTCTTACACCGGGGAGCTGTTTTTT
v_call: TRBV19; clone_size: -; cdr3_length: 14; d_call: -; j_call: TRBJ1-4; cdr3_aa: CASKGTMAREKLFF; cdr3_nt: TGTGCCAGCAAGGGGACGATGGCCAGGGAAAAACTGTTTTTT
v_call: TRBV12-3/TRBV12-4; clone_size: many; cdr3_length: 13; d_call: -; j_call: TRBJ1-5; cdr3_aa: CASTKTPNQPQHF; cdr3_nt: TGTGCCAGCACCAAGACACCGAATCAGCCCCAGCATTTT
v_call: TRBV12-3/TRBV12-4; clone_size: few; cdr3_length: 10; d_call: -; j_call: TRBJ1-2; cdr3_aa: CASRGYGYTF; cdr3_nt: TGTGCCAGCAGGGGCTATGGCTACACCTTC
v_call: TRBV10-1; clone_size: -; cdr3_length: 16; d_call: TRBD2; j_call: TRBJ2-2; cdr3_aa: CASSRTSGGPTGELVF; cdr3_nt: TGCGCCAGCAGTAGGACTAGCGGGGGACCCACCGGGGAGCTGGTTTTT
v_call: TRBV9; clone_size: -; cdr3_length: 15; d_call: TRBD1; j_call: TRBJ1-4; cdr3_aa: CASSVGQGGNEKLFF; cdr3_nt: TGTGCCAGCAGCGTCGGACAGGGAGGTAATGAAAAACTGTTTTTT
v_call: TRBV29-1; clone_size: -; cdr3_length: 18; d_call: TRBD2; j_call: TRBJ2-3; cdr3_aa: CSVAGLAGFSREADTQYF; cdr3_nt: TGCAGCGTTGCTGGGCTAGCGGGATTCTCACGGGAAGCAGATACGCAGTATTTT
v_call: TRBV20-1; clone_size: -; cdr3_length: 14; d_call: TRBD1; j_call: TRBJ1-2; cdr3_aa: CSASDRNGLYGYTF; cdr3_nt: TGCAGTGCTTCGGACAGGAACGGTCTTTATGGCTACACCTTC
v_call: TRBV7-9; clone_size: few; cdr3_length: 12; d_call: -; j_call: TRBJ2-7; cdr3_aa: CASSLSATEQYF; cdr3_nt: TGTGCCAGCAGCCTCAGTGCGACGGAGCAGTACTTC
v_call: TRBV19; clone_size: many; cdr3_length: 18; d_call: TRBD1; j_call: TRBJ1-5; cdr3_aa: CASSARGTGTSSNQPQHF; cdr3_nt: TGTGCCAGTAGTGCGCGTGGGACAGGGACAAGTAGCAATCAGCCCCAGCATTTT
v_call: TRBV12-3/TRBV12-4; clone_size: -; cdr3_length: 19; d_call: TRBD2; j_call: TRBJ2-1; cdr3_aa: CASRFTRLAGDSIYNEQFF; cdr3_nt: TGTGCCAGCAGGTTTACGAGACTAGCGGGGGACTCCATCTACAATGAGCAGTTCTTC
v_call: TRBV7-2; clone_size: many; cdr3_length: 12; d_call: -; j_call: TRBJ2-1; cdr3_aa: CASSTTTLEQFF; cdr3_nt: TGTGCCAGCAGCACGACGACTCTGGAGCAGTTCTTC
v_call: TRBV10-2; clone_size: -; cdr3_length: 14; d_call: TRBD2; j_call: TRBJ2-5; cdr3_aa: CASTTTSGIETQYF; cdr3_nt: TGCGCCAGCACTACGACTAGCGGCATAGAGACCCAGTACTTC
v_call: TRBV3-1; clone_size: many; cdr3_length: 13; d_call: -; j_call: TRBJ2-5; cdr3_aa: CASSQGHQETQYF; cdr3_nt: TGTGCCAGCAGCCAAGGGCACCAAGAGACCCAGTACTTC
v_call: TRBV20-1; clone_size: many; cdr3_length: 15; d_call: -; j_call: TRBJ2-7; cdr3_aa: CSARAPVGGSYEQYF; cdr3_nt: TGCAGTGCTAGAGCGCCCGTTGGGGGCTCCTACGAGCAGTACTTC
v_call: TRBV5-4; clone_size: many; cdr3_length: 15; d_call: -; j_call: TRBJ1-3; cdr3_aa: CASSLQGNSGNTIYF; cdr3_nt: TGTGCCAGCAGCCTACAGGGTAACTCTGGAAACACCATATATTTT
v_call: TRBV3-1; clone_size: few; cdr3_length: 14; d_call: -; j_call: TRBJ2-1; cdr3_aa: CASSQDPRRDEQFF; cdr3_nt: TGTGCCAGCAGCCAAGATCCCCGACGGGATGAGCAGTTCTTC
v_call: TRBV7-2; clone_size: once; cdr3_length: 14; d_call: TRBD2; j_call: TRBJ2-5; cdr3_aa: CASSATSGRETQYF; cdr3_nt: TGTGCCAGCAGCGCGACTAGCGGGAGAGAGACCCAGTACTTC
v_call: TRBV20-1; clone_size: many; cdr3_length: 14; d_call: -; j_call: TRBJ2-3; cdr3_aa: CSARKGGATDTQYF; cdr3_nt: TGCAGTGCTAGGAAAGGGGGTGCCACAGATACGCAGTATTTT
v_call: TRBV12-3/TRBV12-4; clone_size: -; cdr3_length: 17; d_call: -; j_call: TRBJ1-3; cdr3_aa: CASSLARSGAGGNTIYF; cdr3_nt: TGTGCCAGCAGTTTAGCCCGGTCGGGCGCAGGTGGAAACACCATATATTTT
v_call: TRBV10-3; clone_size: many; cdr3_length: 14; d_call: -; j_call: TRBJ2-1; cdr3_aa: CASSWSDSYNEQFF; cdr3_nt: TGTGCCTCCTCCTGGTCGGACTCCTACAATGAGCAGTTCTTC
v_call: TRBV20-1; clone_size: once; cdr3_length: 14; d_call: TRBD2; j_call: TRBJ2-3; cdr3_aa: CSARGRGVPDTQYF; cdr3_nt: TGCAGTGCTAGGGGGCGGGGGGTCCCAGATACGCAGTATTTT